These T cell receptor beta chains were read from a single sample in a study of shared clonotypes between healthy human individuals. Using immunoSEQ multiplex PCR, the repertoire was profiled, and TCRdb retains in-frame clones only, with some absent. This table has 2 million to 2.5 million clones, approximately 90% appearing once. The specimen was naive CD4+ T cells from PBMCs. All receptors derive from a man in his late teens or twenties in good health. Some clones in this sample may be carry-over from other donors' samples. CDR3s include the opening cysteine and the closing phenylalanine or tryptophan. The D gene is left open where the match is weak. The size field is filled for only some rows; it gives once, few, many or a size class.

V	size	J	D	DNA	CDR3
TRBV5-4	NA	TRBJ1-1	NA	TGTGCCAGCAGCTTACAAATGAACAGCCCCACTGAAGCTTTCTTT	CASSLQMNSPTEAFF
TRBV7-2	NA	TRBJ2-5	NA	TGTGCCAGCAGCCCACGGGGGGAGACCCAGTACTTC	CASSPRGETQYF
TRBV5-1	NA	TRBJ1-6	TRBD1	TGCGCCAGCAGCTTGGAGGGACAGATTAATTCACCCCTCCACTTT	CASSLEGQINSPLHF
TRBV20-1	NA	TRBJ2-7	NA	TGCAGCCACGCCGGGAGCTACGAGCAGTACTTC	CSHAGSYEQYF
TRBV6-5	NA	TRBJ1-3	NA	TGTGCCAGCAGTTACTCGAGGAGGCCTGGAAACACCATATATTTT	CASSYSRRPGNTIYF
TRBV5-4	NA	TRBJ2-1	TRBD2	TGTGCCAGCAGCTTGGGGAAGCGGGAGGGCCTCAACAATGAGCAGTTCTTC	CASSLGKREGLNNEQFF
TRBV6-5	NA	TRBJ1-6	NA	TGTGCCAGCAGGTTGGAGTGGAATTGGCGCTCACCCCTCCACTTT	CASRLEWNWRSPLHF
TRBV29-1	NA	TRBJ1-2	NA	TGCAGCGTCGGAGAAATGACATTCAACTATGGCTACACCTTC	CSVGEMTFNYGYTF
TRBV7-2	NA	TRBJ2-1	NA	TGTGCCAGCAGCTTAGCAGCTTTACAGCAGTTCTTC	CASSLAALQQFF
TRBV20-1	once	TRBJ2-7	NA	TGCAGTGCACCCGGGACCTACGAGCAGTACTTC	CSAPGTYEQYF
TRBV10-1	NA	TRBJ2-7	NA	TGCGCCAGCAGTGGACAGAACTCCTACGAGCAGTACTTC	CASSGQNSYEQYF
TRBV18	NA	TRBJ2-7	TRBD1	TGTGCCAGCTCACCTACAAGGACAGGGGGGTTTGGCTACGAGCAGTACTTC	CASSPTRTGGFGYEQYF
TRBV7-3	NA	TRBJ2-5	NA	TGTGCCAGCAGCTTATATCCACCCCCGGAGACCCAGTACTTC	CASSLYPPPETQYF
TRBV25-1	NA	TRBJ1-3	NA	TGTGCCAGCAGTGACCAGGAGGTCTCTGGAAACACCATATATTTT	CASSDQEVSGNTIYF
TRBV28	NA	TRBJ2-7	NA	TGTGCCAGCTACGCAGGGAGCTCCTACGAGCAGTACTTC	CASYAGSSYEQYF
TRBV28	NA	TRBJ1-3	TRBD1	TGTGCCAGCAGTTTCGGGGCTGCAGGGGGGACTGGAAACACCATATATTTT	CASSFGAAGGTGNTIYF
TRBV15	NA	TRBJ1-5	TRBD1	TGTGCCACCAGCAGGGACAGGGGGCGAGGATCCCAGCATTTT	CATSRDRGRGSQHF
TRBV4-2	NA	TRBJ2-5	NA	TGTGCCAGCAGCCAAGATATTAGTATTTTGCAGACCCAGTACTTC	CASSQDISILQTQYF
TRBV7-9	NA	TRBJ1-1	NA	TGTGCCAGCAGCTTAGCGTTTCAACAGGTGAACACTGAAGCTTTCTTT	CASSLAFQQVNTEAFF
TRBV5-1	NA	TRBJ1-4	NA	TGCGCCAGCAGCTCCAACGCGGGGGGAACTAATGAAAAACTGTTTTTT	CASSSNAGGTNEKLFF